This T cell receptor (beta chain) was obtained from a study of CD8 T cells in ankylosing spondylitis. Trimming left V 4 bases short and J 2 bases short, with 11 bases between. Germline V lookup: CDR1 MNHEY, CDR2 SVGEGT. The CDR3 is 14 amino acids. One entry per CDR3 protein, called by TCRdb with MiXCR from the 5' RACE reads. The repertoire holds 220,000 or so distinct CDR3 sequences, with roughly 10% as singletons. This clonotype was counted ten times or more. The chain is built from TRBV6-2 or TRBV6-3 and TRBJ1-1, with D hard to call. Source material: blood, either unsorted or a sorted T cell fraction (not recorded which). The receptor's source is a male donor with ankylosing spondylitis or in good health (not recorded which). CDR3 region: CASSFTDGNTEAFF. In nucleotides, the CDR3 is TGTGCCAGCAGTTTTACCGACGGAAACACTGAAGCTTTCTTT.